This TCR beta chain was sequenced for a study of cytomegalovirus exposure and HLA in healthy donors. V lost 2 bases, J lost 4 bases, and 6 bases stayed unmatched. This CDR3 region has 14 residues. The germline gives CDR1 GTSNPN, CDR2 SVGIG (reference sequence). As regards this clone: The target antigen is unknown.

Vbeta (60) and Jbeta (13) primers were used in the PCR. Sequencing used immunoSEQ multiplex PCR; TCRdb keeps in-frame clones, though not all of them. The data contain about 98,000 clones, around 83% of them seen just once; the ten biggest clones take up approximately 3.7%. General study findings and limits: The listing of roughly 160 TCR beta chains classed them as cytomegalovirus-associated.

The receptor comes from a female donor in good health and CMV-seropositive. Sequenced material: PBMCs. The chain joins TRBV30 to TRBJ2-5; 8 bases map to TRBD2. In nucleotides, the CDR3 is TGTGCCTGGAGTAAAACTAGCGGAGGAGAGACCCAGTACTTC. Translating gives CAWSKTSGGETQYF.